These 7 T cell receptor beta chains were sequenced from one sample in a study of T cells in Graves' hyperthyroidism and ophthalmopathy. Authors of the study amplified TCR beta CDR3 regions from RNA transcripts. Initially, a first-round RT-PCR of the TCR CDR3 employed the HTBI primer set. TCRdb called the multiplex PCR reads again in MiXCR, with one record for every CDR3 protein. The sample gives 400,000 to 600,000 distinct CDR3 sequences, about 16% of which show up once; about 31% is in the top ten. What was sequenced was blood. These receptors were obtained from a woman in her thirties with Graves' ophthalmopathy.

There are a few counts of this clonotype. This chain joins TRBV6-1 and TRBJ2-7, with D possibly being TRBD1 (5 bases). Germline V gene sequence: CDR1 MNHNS, CDR2 SASEGT. V was trimmed by 6 bases and J by 0 bases, leaving 9 bases between them. This CDR3 has 13 amino acids. The CDR3 reads CASRKGASYEQYF. CDR3 DNA: TGTGCCAGCAGAAAAGGGGCCTCCTACGAGCAGTACTTC.

The rearrangement uses TRBV6-1 and TRBJ2-7, with 7 positions matching TRBD1. Germline-derived CDR1 and CDR2 are MNHNS and SASEGT. CDR3 length equals 14 residues. The junction had 9 bases not matched to a gene; V was cut back by 5 bases and J by 5 bases. CDR3 sequence reads: CASSPQGSLDEQYF. In DNA, the CDR3 is TGTGCCAGCAGTCCACAGGGGAGCCTAGACGAGCAGTACTTC.

The gene calls are TRBV20-1 and TRBJ2-1; D remains ambiguous. V lost 6 bases to trimming and J lost 7 bases, with 13 bases between them. Per the germline V gene, CDR1 is DFQATT and CDR2 is SNEGSKA (reference sequence). CDR3 size: 12 residues. The chain's CDR3 is CSALWIRNEQFF. As DNA, the CDR3 is TGCAGTGCGCTGTGGATTCGTAATGAGCAGTTCTTC.

The rearrangement uses TRBV6-1 and TRBJ2-5; D is perhaps TRBD2 (6 bases). V lost 2 bases and J lost 5, with 9 bases in between. CDR3 length: 13 amino acids. From germline, CDR1 is MNHNS and CDR2 SASEGT. CDR3 protein: CASSEHAGETQYF. CDR3 bases: TGTGCCAGCAGTGAACACGCGGGGGAGACCCAGTACTTC.

This clonotype was counted ten times or more. The chain recombines TRBV11-2 with TRBJ2-3; TRBD1 matches at 9 bases. Germline-derived CDR1 and CDR2 are SGHAT and FQNNGV. The V segment lost 4 bases and the J segment 3 bases; nucleotides outside the gene matches: 5. The CDR3 runs to 15 residues. DNA for the CDR3: TGTGCCAGCAGCTACAGGGGGCGCGGAACAGATACGCAGTATTTT. As protein: CASSYRGRGTDTQYF.

This clonotype was seen many times. The chain couples TRBV2 to TRBJ2-4; 8 bases are a match to TRBD1. This CDR3 region has 15 residues. Germline CDR1 reads SNHLY; CDR2 reads FYNNEI. J gave up 0 bases and V 6 bases, and 4 bases lay outside the gene matches. Here the CDR3 DNA reads TGTGCCAGCAGGGACGGACAGGGAGCCAAAAACATTCAGTACTTC. This codes for CASRDGQGAKNIQYF.

Points on this clonotype: A much larger clone lies a single base off, so this may be a read error. The chain combines TRBV6-2 or TRBV6-3 with TRBJ2-7, with a tentative D call TRBD2 (5 bases). Germline V lookup: CDR1 MNHEY, CDR2 SVGEGT. This CDR3 is 15 amino acids long. For the CDR3, the DNA is TGTGCCAGCAGTTCCCGACCTACCGGAGGATACGGGCAGTACTTC. This translates into CASSSRPTGGYGQYF.